These T cell receptor beta chains were read from a single sample in a study of cytomegalovirus exposure and HLA in healthy donors. Profiling relied on immunoSEQ multiplex PCR, and the TCRdb table lists in-frame clones only, not all of them. Counted here are about 97,000 clones, 65% to 80% occurring once; the ten biggest clones make up roughly a tenth. The source material was PBMCs. Receptors were obtained from a man aged 45 to 65 in good health and CMV-seronegative. The CDR3 runs from the conserved cysteine through the conserved F or W. D genes are given only for firm matches. Clone size is not always given. Where it is, it says once, few, many or a class for expanded clones.

j_call d_call clone_size v_call cdr3_aa cdr3_nt
TRBJ1-1 NA NA TRBV19 CASSIGRGNTEAFF TGTGCCAGTAGTATCGGGCGGGGGAACACTGAAGCTTTCTTT
TRBJ2-3 NA NA TRBV20-1 CSASGGDTQYF TGCAGTGCTAGCGGGGGAGATACGCAGTATTTT
TRBJ2-3 NA NA TRBV7-3 CASSLQQGDTQYF TGTGCCAGCAGCTTACAACAGGGAGATACGCAGTATTTT
TRBJ2-5 TRBD2 NA TRBV4-1 CASSQIQRGGQETQYF TGCGCCAGCAGCCAAATCCAGCGGGGGGGCCAAGAGACCCAGTACTTC
TRBJ1-1 NA NA TRBV5-1 CASSPRGEKAFF TGCGCCAGCAGCCCCCGGGGGGAAAAAGCTTTCTTT
TRBJ1-1 NA NA TRBV6-1 CASTSGDMNTEAFF TGTGCCAGCACCTCAGGGGACATGAACACTGAAGCTTTCTTT
TRBJ2-7 NA NA TRBV18 CASSFGIPGTYEQYF TGTGCCAGCTCCTTCGGGATCCCGGGGACCTACGAGCAGTACTTC
TRBJ2-1 TRBD1 NA TRBV5-1 CASSLEGQSSYNEQFF TGCGCCAGCAGCTTGGAGGGACAGAGCTCCTACAATGAGCAGTTCTTC
TRBJ2-2 TRBD2 NA TRBV4-3 CASSQRLAAGDWTGELFF TGCGCCAGCAGCCAGCGGCTTGCGGCGGGAGATTGGACCGGGGAGCTGTTTTTT
TRBJ1-5 TRBD1 NA TRBV28 CASSLSTGYNQPQHF TGTGCCAGCAGTTTATCGACAGGGTACAATCAGCCCCAGCATTTT
TRBJ2-5 NA NA TRBV30 CAWTLKLQKTQYF TGTGCCTGGACCCTCAAGCTTCAAAAGACCCAGTACTTC
TRBJ1-1 NA NA TRBV5-3 CARSGWAVTEAFF TGTGCCAGAAGCGGCTGGGCAGTCACTGAAGCTTTCTTT
TRBJ2-2 TRBD2 few TRBV5-5 CASSQRGLAGTTGELFF TGTGCCAGCAGCCAACGCGGGCTAGCGGGGACCACCGGGGAGCTGTTTTTT
TRBJ1-1 NA few TRBV19 CASTGRGALNTEAFF TGTGCCAGTACGGGGAGGGGAGCCTTGAACACTGAAGCTTTCTTT
TRBJ2-5 TRBD2 NA TRBV5-1 CASSLGGGETQYF TGCGCCAGCAGCTTGGGCGGGGGGGAGACCCAGTACTTC
TRBJ2-5 NA NA TRBV7-3 CASSLGSASKQETQYF TGTGCCAGCAGCCTGGGTTCGGCTAGCAAGCAAGAGACCCAGTACTTC
TRBJ2-7 TRBD1 NA TRBV25-1 CASSEWGQGDEQYF TGTGCCAGCAGTGAATGGGGACAGGGAGACGAGCAGTACTTC
TRBJ2-7 NA NA TRBV5-6 CASSTYPTGFYEQYF TGTGCCAGCAGCACCTACCCGACAGGTTTTTACGAGCAGTACTTC
TRBJ2-7 NA medium-sized TRBV19 CASKLVGGTETYEQYF TGTGCCAGTAAATTGGTTGGCGGGACAGAGACCTACGAGCAGTACTTC
TRBJ1-1 NA NA TRBV19 CASRESLNTEAFF TGTGCCAGTAGAGAGTCACTGAACACTGAAGCTTTCTTT
TRBJ2-2 NA NA TRBV7-6 CASSSESTGELFF TGTGCCAGCAGCTCAGAAAGCACCGGGGAGCTGTTTTTT
TRBJ1-1 NA NA TRBV27 CASRFPGGNTEAFF TGTGCCAGCAGATTTCCAGGAGGGAACACTGAAGCTTTCTTT
TRBJ2-7 TRBD2 NA TRBV11-2 CASSFGTSGSYEQYF TGTGCCAGCAGCTTTGGGACTAGCGGCTCCTACGAGCAGTACTTC
TRBJ2-3 NA NA TRBV20-1 CSATLDTQYF TGCAGTGCTACCCTAGATACGCAGTATTTT
TRBJ2-2 NA NA TRBV5-1 CASRSRQANTGELFF TGCGCCAGCAGAAGCCGGCAGGCGAACACCGGGGAGCTGTTTTTT
TRBJ2-3 NA NA TRBV19 CATSARGADTQYF TGTGCCACCTCGGCCCGAGGTGCAGATACGCAGTATTTT
TRBJ1-1 TRBD1 NA TRBV5-6 CASSFRDRGIGFF TGTGCCAGCAGCTTCCGGGACAGGGGAATTGGTTTCTTT
TRBJ1-5 NA NA TRBV6-5 CASSIDRRNQPQHF TGTGCCAGCAGCATCGACAGGCGCAATCAGCCCCAGCATTTT
TRBJ2-3 TRBD2 NA TRBV5-6 CASSFRTSGRGLDTQYF TGTGCCAGCAGCTTCAGGACTAGCGGGAGGGGTTTGGATACGCAGTATTTT
TRBJ1-5 NA few TRBV7-9 CASSPGAGQPQHF TGTGCCAGCAGCCCTGGGGCCGGGCAGCCCCAGCATTTT
TRBJ1-1 NA few TRBV6-1 CATLRGKNTEAFF TGTGCCACCCTACGGGGGAAGAACACTGAAGCTTTCTTT
TRBJ1-1 NA NA TRBV7-2 CASSPVKGRSGTEAFF TGTGCCAGCAGCCCGGTGAAGGGGCGATCGGGCACTGAAGCTTTCTTT
TRBJ1-2 NA few TRBV18 CASSHVPQDGYTF TGTGCCAGCTCCCACGTCCCCCAGGATGGCTACACCTTC
TRBJ2-3 NA NA TRBV9 CASSPYTPDTQYF TGTGCCAGCAGCCCGTACACCCCAGATACGCAGTATTTT
TRBJ2-5 TRBD1 NA TRBV11-1 CASRPTGGRRETQYF TGTGCCAGCAGACCCACAGGGGGCAGGAGGGAGACCCAGTACTTC
TRBJ2-2 NA NA TRBV29-1 CSIYSGKTGDTGELFF TGCAGCATTTATTCAGGGAAGACGGGGGACACCGGGGAGCTGTTTTTT
TRBJ2-2 NA few TRBV13 CASSWDSLNTGELFF TGTGCCAGCAGCTGGGACTCACTCAACACCGGGGAGCTGTTTTTT
TRBJ1-2 TRBD1 NA TRBV16 CASSQLGQGAF TGTGCCAGCAGCCAATTGGGACAGGGGGCCTTC
TRBJ2-7 TRBD2 NA TRBV18 CASSPPGGRSYEQYF TGTGCCAGCTCACCACCGGGGGGGAGGTCCTACGAGCAGTACTTC
TRBJ1-1 NA NA TRBV7-9 CSSSSTRGKGNTEAFF TGTTCCAGCAGCTCTACAAGGGGTAAGGGGAACACTGAAGCTTTCTTT
TRBJ2-3 NA NA TRBV19 CASSTPGSSLGDTQYF TGTGCCAGTAGTACCCCGGGATCTTCCCTCGGGGATACGCAGTATTTT